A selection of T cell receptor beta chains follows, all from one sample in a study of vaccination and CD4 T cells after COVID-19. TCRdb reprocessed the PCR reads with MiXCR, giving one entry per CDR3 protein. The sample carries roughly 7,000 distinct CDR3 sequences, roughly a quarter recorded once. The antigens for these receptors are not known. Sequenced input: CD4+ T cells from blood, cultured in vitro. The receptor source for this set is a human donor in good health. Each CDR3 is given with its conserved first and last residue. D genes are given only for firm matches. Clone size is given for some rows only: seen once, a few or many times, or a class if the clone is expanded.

CDR3 protein: CSARPLARVGNEQFF
CDR3 DNA: TGCAGTGCTAGACCGCTAGCGAGGGTTGGCAATGAGCAGTTCTTC
clone size: few
D gene: -
V gene: TRBV20-1
J gene: TRBJ2-1

CDR3 protein: CASLQGTGELFF
CDR3 DNA: TGTGCCAGCCTTCAGGGGACCGGGGAGCTGTTTTTT
clone size: -
D gene: -
V gene: TRBV12-3/TRBV12-4
J gene: TRBJ2-2

CDR3 protein: CASSDNVGHDGYTF
CDR3 DNA: TGTGCCAGCAGTGATAATGTCGGACACGATGGCTACACCTTC
clone size: -
D gene: -
V gene: TRBV25-1
J gene: TRBJ1-2

CDR3 protein: CASSLDQIDNQYF
CDR3 DNA: TGCGCCAGCAGCTTGGATCAGATCGATAACCAGTACTTC
clone size: -
D gene: -
V gene: TRBV5-1
J gene: TRBJ2-5

CDR3 protein: CASSSTPGTEAFF
CDR3 DNA: TGTGCCAGCAGTTCGACTCCGGGCACTGAAGCTTTCTTT
clone size: -
D gene: -
V gene: TRBV7-3
J gene: TRBJ1-1

CDR3 protein: CASSLGGSQYF
CDR3 DNA: TGTGCCAGCAGCTTAGGAGGGAGTCAGTACTTC
clone size: few
D gene: -
V gene: TRBV7-9
J gene: TRBJ2-7

CDR3 protein: CASSGGVQQETQYF
CDR3 DNA: TGTGCCAGCAGTGGGGGGGTACAGCAAGAGACCCAGTACTTC
clone size: -
D gene: -
V gene: TRBV2
J gene: TRBJ2-5

CDR3 protein: CASSPTGDRAQPQHF
CDR3 DNA: TGTGCCAGCTCACCAACTGGGGACAGGGCTCAGCCCCAGCATTTT
clone size: -
D gene: TRBD1
V gene: TRBV18
J gene: TRBJ1-5

CDR3 protein: CASSDLQGVQPQHF
CDR3 DNA: TGTGCCAGCAGTGACTTACAGGGGGTTCAGCCCCAGCATTTT
clone size: -
D gene: TRBD1
V gene: TRBV6-1
J gene: TRBJ1-5

CDR3 protein: CASSQDLATIYGYTF
CDR3 DNA: TGCGCCAGCAGCCAAGATCTGGCCACCATCTATGGCTACACCTTC
clone size: -
D gene: -
V gene: TRBV4-1
J gene: TRBJ1-2

CDR3 protein: CASSFGRLGEQYF
CDR3 DNA: TGTGCCAGCAGTTTTGGTCGCCTGGGAGAGCAGTACTTC
clone size: -
D gene: -
V gene: TRBV12-3/TRBV12-4
J gene: TRBJ2-7

CDR3 protein: CASSGGLLETQYF
CDR3 DNA: TGTGCCAGTAGCGGGGGGCTCCTGGAGACCCAGTACTTC
clone size: -
D gene: -
V gene: TRBV19
J gene: TRBJ2-5

CDR3 protein: CSARVHRGAVEQYF
CDR3 DNA: TGCAGTGCTAGAGTTCACAGGGGGGCAGTCGAGCAGTACTTC
clone size: -
D gene: TRBD1
V gene: TRBV20-1
J gene: TRBJ2-7

CDR3 protein: CASSLEGRGDTQYF
CDR3 DNA: TGTGCCAGCAGCTTAGAGGGTCGGGGGGATACGCAGTATTTT
clone size: few
D gene: -
V gene: TRBV7-3
J gene: TRBJ2-3

CDR3 protein: CASSVDGANQPQHF
CDR3 DNA: TGTGCCAGCAGCGTAGACGGGGCGAATCAGCCCCAGCATTTT
clone size: -
D gene: -
V gene: TRBV9
J gene: TRBJ1-5

CDR3 protein: CASSLRQGVLNTEAFF
CDR3 DNA: TGTGCCAGCAGCTTACGACAGGGGGTTTTGAACACTGAAGCTTTCTTT
clone size: -
D gene: TRBD1
V gene: TRBV11-1
J gene: TRBJ1-1

CDR3 protein: CASSEGRGFGEQFF
CDR3 DNA: TGTGCCAGCAGTGAAGGTCGTGGTTTTGGTGAGCAGTTCTTC
clone size: -
D gene: -
V gene: TRBV2
J gene: TRBJ2-1

CDR3 protein: CASSLVPGGTEAFF
CDR3 DNA: TGTGCCAGCAGCTTAGTTCCGGGTGGAACTGAAGCTTTCTTT
clone size: -
D gene: -
V gene: TRBV11-2
J gene: TRBJ1-1

CDR3 protein: CASSPVNTEAFF
CDR3 DNA: TGTGCCAGTAGTCCGGTGAACACTGAAGCTTTCTTT
clone size: -
D gene: -
V gene: TRBV19
J gene: TRBJ1-1

CDR3 protein: CASSFGLDTEAFF
CDR3 DNA: TGTGCCAGCAGCTTTGGGTTGGACACTGAAGCTTTCTTT
clone size: few
D gene: -
V gene: TRBV7-9
J gene: TRBJ1-1

CDR3 protein: CATSSRGGAETQYF
CDR3 DNA: TGTGCCACCAGCTCGAGAGGAGGGGCGGAGACCCAGTACTTC
clone size: medium-sized
D gene: -
V gene: TRBV15
J gene: TRBJ2-5

CDR3 protein: CASSPVDTNYGYTF
CDR3 DNA: TGTGCCAGCTCACCGGTGGACACGAACTATGGCTACACCTTC
clone size: few
D gene: -
V gene: TRBV18
J gene: TRBJ1-2

CDR3 protein: CSAPPAGGYEQYF
CDR3 DNA: TGCAGTGCTCCTCCAGCGGGGGGCTACGAGCAGTACTTC
clone size: few
D gene: TRBD2
V gene: TRBV20-1
J gene: TRBJ2-7

CDR3 protein: CASSGQGRNQPQHF
CDR3 DNA: TGTGCCAGCAGCGGACAGGGGAGAAATCAGCCCCAGCATTTT
clone size: few
D gene: TRBD1
V gene: TRBV6-1
J gene: TRBJ1-5

CDR3 protein: CASRPSGAPTEAFF
CDR3 DNA: TGTGCCAGTCGTCCTTCGGGGGCGCCCACTGAAGCTTTCTTT
clone size: few
D gene: -
V gene: TRBV19
J gene: TRBJ1-1

CDR3 protein: CASGGGAGTEAFF
CDR3 DNA: TGTGCCAGCGGGGGAGGCGCGGGGACTGAAGCTTTCTTT
clone size: few
D gene: -
V gene: TRBV18
J gene: TRBJ1-1

CDR3 protein: CASTRDHSTDTQYF
CDR3 DNA: TGTGCCAGTACAAGAGACCATAGCACAGATACGCAGTATTTT
clone size: few
D gene: -
V gene: TRBV19
J gene: TRBJ2-3

CDR3 protein: CSARQGEPYEQYF
CDR3 DNA: TGCAGTGCTAGACAGGGGGAACCCTACGAGCAGTACTTC
clone size: -
D gene: TRBD1
V gene: TRBV20-1
J gene: TRBJ2-7

CDR3 protein: CASSLGWGERTEAFF
CDR3 DNA: TGCGCCAGCAGCCTGGGATGGGGGGAGAGGACTGAAGCTTTCTTT
clone size: -
D gene: -
V gene: TRBV5-1
J gene: TRBJ1-1

CDR3 protein: CASSKGTGEQFF
CDR3 DNA: TGTGCCAGCAGTAAAGGAACGGGTGAGCAGTTCTTC
clone size: -
D gene: -
V gene: TRBV12-3/TRBV12-4
J gene: TRBJ2-1

CDR3 protein: CATSDLDRGDTEAFF
CDR3 DNA: TGTGCCACCAGTGATTTGGACAGGGGGGACACTGAAGCTTTCTTT
clone size: -
D gene: TRBD1
V gene: TRBV24-1
J gene: TRBJ1-1